Listed below are T cell receptor beta chains from one sample, sequenced in a study of chemoradiotherapy in HPV16-positive cancers. The table came from immunoSEQ multiplex PCR; TCRdb's copy has only in-frame clones and leaves some out. The sample carries 6,000 to 6,500 clones, over 75% recorded once. The sequencing here drew on blood, taken from a patient who underwent chemoradiotherapy. Receptors were obtained from a human donor with HPV-associated anogenital cancer. The CDR3 runs from the conserved cysteine through the conserved F or W. Fields, in order: CDR3 length, clone size, V gene, CDR3 protein. Size tells how often a clone was seen (once, few, many) or the class of an expanded clone, and some rows leave it out.

>11|few|TRBV27
CASSSRSEQYF
>16|.|TRBV9
CASSVGSNRGTDTQYF
>15|once|TRBV5-1
CASSLRDRGQGGYTF
>14|.|TRBV7-3
CASSRSGGNQPQHF
>15|.|TRBV11-3
CASSRERFSGNTIYF
>14|few|TRBV28
CASGTGLSGNTIYF
>16|.|TRBV19
CASSASGRFSYNEQFF
>14|.|TRBV7-2
CASSSTGGSLEQYF
>13|.|TRBV29-1
CSAQGTPGTEAFF
>17|.|TRBV6-1
CASSEEWTGSAGNTIYF
>21|.|TRBV14
CASSQDIGFFRDRESTDTQYF
>15|.|TRBV19
CASSIKDRANEKLFF
>15|few|TRBV9
CASSVLAGPSDTQYF
>17|.|TRBV28
CASSLYMARTDFYGYTF
>15|.|TRBV9
CASSPHNMGNYGYTF
>14|.|TRBV6-4
CASSDSRGNEKLFF
>16|.|TRBV7-2
CASSPSGRGDIYEQYF
>15|.|TRBV11-2
CASSLTPRVDETQYF
>14|few|TRBV27
CASSAPDSSYEQYF
>15|.|TRBV14
CASSKTGTGLGTQYF
>15|.|TRBV9
CASSVVGSGTGELFF
>13|.|TRBV7-6
CASSKDRGRDQYF
>14|.|TRBV9
CASSVGTGNSPLHF
>11|.|TRBV7-8
CASSFLDGYTF
>16|.|TRBV7-2
CASSTLGGRGNQPQHF
>15|.|TRBV7-2
CASSFRGLAPREQYF
>13|.|TRBV5-8
CASSSGTGVFYTF
>17|once|TRBV7-2
CASSRQSGTKIYNEQFF
>15|.|TRBV6-5
CASRPGTGWTGELFF
>14|.|TRBV5-6
CASSSAGVNYGYTF
>13|once|TRBV10-3
CAISDSTNEKLFF
>15|.|TRBV18
CASSPRRGERDGYTF
>16|.|TRBV5-6
CASSLFQGRNTDTQYF
>15|.|TRBV28
CASSFRTSGSYEQYF
>13|.|TRBV9
CASSVVEVTEAFF
>16|.|TRBV2
CASSGTRDYTDNEQFF
>14|.|TRBV6-5
CASSYVQGDTEAFF
>13|.|TRBV6-4
CASSDSAKNIQYF
>14|.|TRBV2
CASRGPGGLGTQYF
>14|.|TRBV7-9
CASSEQGGTDTQYF
>16|.|TRBV28
CASSSPTGAQTYEQYF
>14|.|TRBV5-6
CASSSQGGRTEAFF
>11|.|TRBV5-8
CASSLVYEQYF
>11|.|TRBV5-5
CASEGNTEAFF
>12|.|TRBV7-2
CASSLERNEQFF
>16|.|TRBV27
CASSLYHTTSTDTQYF